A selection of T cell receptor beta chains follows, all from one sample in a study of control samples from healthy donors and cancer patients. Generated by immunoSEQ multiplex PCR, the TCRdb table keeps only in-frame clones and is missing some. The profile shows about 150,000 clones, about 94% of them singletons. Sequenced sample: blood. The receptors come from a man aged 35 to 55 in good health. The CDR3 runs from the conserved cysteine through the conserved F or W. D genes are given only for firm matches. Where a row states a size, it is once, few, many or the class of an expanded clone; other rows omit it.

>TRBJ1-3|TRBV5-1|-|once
TGCGCCAGCAGCTTGGAACCAACGGGAAACACCATATATTTT
CASSLEPTGNTIYF
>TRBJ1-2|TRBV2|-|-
TGTGCCAGCAATCCTGAACCGCTTCGAGGCTACACCTTC
CASNPEPLRGYTF
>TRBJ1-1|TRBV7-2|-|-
TGTGCCAGCTCAGGTGGAACGAACACTGAAGCTTTCTTT
CASSGGTNTEAFF
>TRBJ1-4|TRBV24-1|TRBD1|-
TGTGCCACCAGTGATGGGGGACAGGGAGGGGAAAAACTGTTTTTT
CATSDGGQGGEKLFF
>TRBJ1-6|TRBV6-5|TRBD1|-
TGTGCCAGCAGTTATAAAGGTCAGGGGGCGAGTTCACCCCTCCACTTT
CASSYKGQGASSPLHF
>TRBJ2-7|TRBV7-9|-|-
TGTGCCAGCAGCTCCAGGGGGGGCAGGGTGAGCGAGCAGTACTTC
CASSSRGGRVSEQYF
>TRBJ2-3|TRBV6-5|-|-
TGTGCCCCAGTGGGGTTTGTGGGTACGCAGTATTTT
CAPVGFVGTQYF
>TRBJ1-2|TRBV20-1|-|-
TGCAGTGCCGTCGGGACCCTCTACACCTTC
CSAVGTLYTF
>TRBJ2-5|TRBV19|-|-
TGTGCCAGTAGTATAGTTGGTCACGGATCGGAGACCCAGTACTTC
CASSIVGHGSETQYF
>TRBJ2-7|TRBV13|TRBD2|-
TGTGCCAGCAGCTTAGGAGCGGGGGACAACTACGAGCAGTACTTC
CASSLGAGDNYEQYF
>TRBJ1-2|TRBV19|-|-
TGTGCCAGTAGCTTGAATGGAGCGGCTGGCTACACCTTC
CASSLNGAAGYTF
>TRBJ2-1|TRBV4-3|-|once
TGCGCCAGCAGCCACGGGGTAGGGGGGAGCTACAATGAGCAGTTCTTC
CASSHGVGGSYNEQFF
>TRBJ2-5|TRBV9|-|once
TGTGCCAGCAGCGCTCGCGAGGCTGGGGAGACCCAGTACTTC
CASSAREAGETQYF
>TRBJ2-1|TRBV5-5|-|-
TGTGCCAGCAGCTTGGGGGGCTTCGGTGAGCAGTTCTTC
CASSLGGFGEQFF
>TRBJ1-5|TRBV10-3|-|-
TGTGCCATCAGTGAGGGCAGGGTGGGCGGAGATGGGGGCAATCAGCCCCAGCATTTT
CAISEGRVGGDGGNQPQHF
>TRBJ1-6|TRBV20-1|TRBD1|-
TGCAGTGCTAGTCGGACAGGGAATAATTCACCCCTCCACTTT
CSASRTGNNSPLHF
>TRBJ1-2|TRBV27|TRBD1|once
TGTGCCAGCAGTATGAACCGGGACAGGGGCCGCTATGGCTACACCTTC
CASSMNRDRGRYGYTF
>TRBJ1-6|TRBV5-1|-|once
TGCGCCAGCAGCTTGGGAGGGTCCCGGCCCGATTCACCCCTCCACTTT
CASSLGGSRPDSPLHF
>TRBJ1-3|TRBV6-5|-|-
TGTGCCAGCAGTTTAGACGAGGGTCAAAACACCATATATTTT
CASSLDEGQNTIYF
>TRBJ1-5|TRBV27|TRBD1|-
TGTGCCAGCAGCCTCGACAGGGGCGGTCAGCCCCAGCATTTT
CASSLDRGGQPQHF
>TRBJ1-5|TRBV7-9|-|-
TGTGCCAGCAGCTTAGGGGGGGATCAGCCCCAGCATTTT
CASSLGGDQPQHF
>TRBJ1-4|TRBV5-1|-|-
TGCGCCAGCAGCCGGGGGCGGGGAAATGAAAAACTGTTTTTT
CASSRGRGNEKLFF
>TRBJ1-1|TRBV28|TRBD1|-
TGTGCCAGCACCCTCGCCAGGGGGGGACGAAGGAATGCTTTCTTT
CASTLARGGRRNAFF
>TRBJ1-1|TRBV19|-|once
TGTGCCAGTAGTATACAGAAGGGTATCACTGAAGCTTTCTTT
CASSIQKGITEAFF
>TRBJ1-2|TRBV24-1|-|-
TGTGCCACCAGTGATTGGGGGGGGGCCGCTCCCCTTAACTATGGCTACACCTTC
CATSDWGGAAPLNYGYTF
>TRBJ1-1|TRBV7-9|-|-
TGTGCCAGCAGCTTAGGAGAGGGGATGAACACTGAAGCTTTCTTT
CASSLGEGMNTEAFF
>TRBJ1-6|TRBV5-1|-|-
TGCGCCAGCAGCTTGGGAGATCATAATTCACCCCTCCACTTT
CASSLGDHNSPLHF
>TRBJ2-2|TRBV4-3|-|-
TGCGCCAGCAGCCAAGATCGTTTAGGTTGGAACACCGGGGAGCTGTTTTTT
CASSQDRLGWNTGELFF
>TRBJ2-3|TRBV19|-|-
TGTGCCAGTAGTCCCGCCCTCGGTGTAGAGGATACGCAGTATTTT
CASSPALGVEDTQYF
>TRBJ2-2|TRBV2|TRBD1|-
TGTGCCAGCAGTCATCAGGGGGCCGGGGAGCTGTTTTTT
CASSHQGAGELFF
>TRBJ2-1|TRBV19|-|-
TGTGCCAGTAGTATAGGGTACGGTGAGCAGTTCTTC
CASSIGYGEQFF
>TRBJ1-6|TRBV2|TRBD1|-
TGTGCCAGCAGTACACAGGGGAGGGGTAATTCACCCCTCCACTTT
CASSTQGRGNSPLHF
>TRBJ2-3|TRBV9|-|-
TGTGCCAGCAGCGTAGTTACAGATACGCAGTATTTT
CASSVVTDTQYF
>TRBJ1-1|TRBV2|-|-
TGTGCCAGCAGTGGCGAGCCGGGGGCTTTCTTT
CASSGEPGAFF
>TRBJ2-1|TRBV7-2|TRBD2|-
TGTGCCAGCAGCTTAGCGGCCGGACTAGCGATTTACAATGAGCAGTTCTTC
CASSLAAGLAIYNEQFF
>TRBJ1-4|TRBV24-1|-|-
TGTGCCACCAGTGATCAGGGGAGTGAAAAACTGTTTTTT
CATSDQGSEKLFF
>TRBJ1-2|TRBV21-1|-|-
TGTGCCAGAACAAAGACAGGACCACTACAAGCTAACTATGGCTACACCTTC
CARTKTGPLQANYGYTF
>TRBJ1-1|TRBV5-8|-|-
TGTGCCAGCAGCTCGCTATTCGTAAACACTGAAGCTTTCTTT
CASSSLFVNTEAFF
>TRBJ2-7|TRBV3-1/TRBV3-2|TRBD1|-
TGTGCCAGCAGCCAGCCGGGACAGTCCGCCTACGAGCAGTACTTC
CASSQPGQSAYEQYF
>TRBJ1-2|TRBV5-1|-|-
TGCGCCAGCAGCCCTACCCAGGGGTCCCTCACCTTC
CASSPTQGSLTF
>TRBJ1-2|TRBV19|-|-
TGTGCCAGTAGTATCGCGGGCTATGGCTACACCTTC
CASSIAGYGYTF
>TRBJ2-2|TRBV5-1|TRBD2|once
TGCGCCAGCAGCTTGGACCTAGCGGGGATCGGGGAGCTGTTTTTT
CASSLDLAGIGELFF
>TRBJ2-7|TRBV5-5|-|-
TGTGCCAGCAGCTTATCAGGGACGACGAGCTCCTACGAGCAGTACTTC
CASSLSGTTSSYEQYF